The sequence of this T cell receptor beta chain was determined in a study of CD8+ T cells in alopecia areata. Reverse transcribed after extraction, RNA yielded cDNA as the sequencing template. The repertoire was sequenced with immunoSEQ multiplex PCR; TCRdb's copy has only in-frame clones and lacks some. The sample lists 210,000 or so clones; more than 55% were seen once. V was clipped by 7 bases and J by 7 bases; unmatched bases: 9. The CDR3 has 13 residues. Germline V gene lookup returns CDR1 SNHLY and CDR2 FYNNEI. Treatment denoted: oral pan-JAK inhibitor, 5-10 mg twice daily. The chain couples TRBV2 to TRBJ1-2; TRBD1 agrees at 7 bases. The sequenced sample was CD4+ T cells sorted from blood, obtained at approximately week 42, from a patient treated with tofacitinib. This TCR came from a human donor with alopecia areata. The CDR3 spells CASKIGTVGGYTF. In nucleotides, the CDR3 is TGTGCCAGCAAAATCGGGACAGTAGGTGGCTACACCTTC.